A selection of T cell receptor beta chains follows, all from one sample in a study of T-cell reconstitution after alpha-beta-depleted transplantation in children. In TCRdb, the PCR reads were re-called with MiXCR into one record per CDR3 protein. The table includes more than 90,000 distinct CDR3 sequences, 7% to 9% detected once. The source was PBMCs from the stem cell graft donor, collected from the stem cell graft. The receptors come from a human donor who donated a stem cell graft to a child with congenital amegakaryocytic thrombocytopenia. Both conserved end residues are part of each CDR3. A D gene is named only where the DNA matches it firmly. Clone size is shown for a subset of rows, as once, few, many or a class of expanded clone.

abundance: many; v_gene: TRBV12-3/TRBV12-4; len: 16; j_gene: TRBJ1-2; d_gene: .; CDR3aa: CASRIGGGFANYGYTF; CDR3nt: TGTGCCAGCAGAATAGGGGGAGGGTTCGCTAACTATGGCTACACCTTC
abundance: many; v_gene: TRBV30; len: 11; j_gene: TRBJ1-5; d_gene: .; CDR3aa: CAWSVGEAQHF; CDR3nt: TGTGCCTGGAGTGTGGGGGAGGCCCAGCATTTT
abundance: .; v_gene: TRBV30; len: 15; j_gene: TRBJ2-2; d_gene: .; CDR3aa: CAWAGALPPTGELFF; CDR3nt: TGTGCCTGGGCAGGGGCGCTTCCCCCCACCGGGGAGCTGTTTTTT
abundance: few; v_gene: TRBV3-1; len: 11; j_gene: TRBJ2-7; d_gene: .; CDR3aa: CATKGTYEQYF; CDR3nt: TGTGCCACAAAAGGAACCTACGAGCAGTACTTC
abundance: many; v_gene: TRBV5-5; len: 13; j_gene: TRBJ2-1; d_gene: TRBD2; CDR3aa: CASGLATYNEQFF; CDR3nt: TGTGCCAGCGGACTAGCCACCTACAATGAGCAGTTCTTC
abundance: many; v_gene: TRBV6-2/TRBV6-3; len: 15; j_gene: TRBJ2-3; d_gene: TRBD2; CDR3aa: CASSGSGAPTDTQYF; CDR3nt: TGTGCCAGCAGTGGGAGCGGGGCCCCAACAGATACGCAGTATTTT
abundance: many; v_gene: TRBV6-5; len: 13; j_gene: TRBJ2-3; d_gene: .; CDR3aa: CASGGPETDTQYF; CDR3nt: TGTGCCAGCGGGGGGCCAGAGACAGATACGCAGTATTTT
abundance: many; v_gene: TRBV29-1; len: 15; j_gene: TRBJ2-7; d_gene: TRBD2; CDR3aa: CSVSGGLAGAYEQYF; CDR3nt: TGCAGCGTAAGCGGGGGACTAGCGGGAGCCTACGAGCAGTACTTC
abundance: .; v_gene: TRBV5-4; len: 14; j_gene: TRBJ1-1; d_gene: .; CDR3aa: CASSPGIGGTEAFF; CDR3nt: TGTGCCAGCAGCCCAGGGATTGGTGGCACTGAAGCTTTCTTT
abundance: many; v_gene: TRBV9; len: 14; j_gene: TRBJ2-2; d_gene: .; CDR3aa: CASSVVSEGGELFF; CDR3nt: TGTGCCAGCAGCGTAGTCAGCGAAGGCGGGGAGCTGTTTTTT
abundance: many; v_gene: TRBV12-3/TRBV12-4; len: 16; j_gene: TRBJ2-2; d_gene: .; CDR3aa: CASSLGPGTNTGELFF; CDR3nt: TGTGCCAGCAGTTTAGGACCTGGGACGAACACCGGGGAGCTGTTTTTT
abundance: .; v_gene: TRBV7-9; len: 12; j_gene: TRBJ1-2; d_gene: .; CDR3aa: CASSLVTAGYTF; CDR3nt: TGTGCCAGCAGCTTAGTGACGGCGGGCTACACCTTC
abundance: many; v_gene: TRBV7-8; len: 14; j_gene: TRBJ1-2; d_gene: TRBD1; CDR3aa: CASSATGGVYGYTF; CDR3nt: TGTGCCAGCAGCGCAACAGGGGGCGTGTATGGCTACACCTTC
abundance: many; v_gene: TRBV12-3/TRBV12-4; len: 14; j_gene: TRBJ2-2; d_gene: .; CDR3aa: CASSFARDTGELFF; CDR3nt: TGTGCCAGCAGTTTTGCAAGGGACACCGGGGAGCTGTTTTTT
abundance: many; v_gene: TRBV6-5; len: 11; j_gene: TRBJ1-6; d_gene: TRBD1; CDR3aa: CASSKGQVLHF; CDR3nt: TGTGCCAGCAGTAAGGGACAGGTCCTCCACTTT
abundance: many; v_gene: TRBV12-3/TRBV12-4; len: 14; j_gene: TRBJ2-1; d_gene: .; CDR3aa: CASRVGPTRNEQFF; CDR3nt: TGTGCCAGCAGGGTAGGACCTACCCGCAATGAGCAGTTCTTC
abundance: many; v_gene: TRBV27; len: 14; j_gene: TRBJ1-1; d_gene: .; CDR3aa: CASSLAGPDTEAFF; CDR3nt: TGTGCCAGCAGTTTAGCGGGGCCAGACACTGAAGCTTTCTTT
abundance: many; v_gene: TRBV7-2; len: 17; j_gene: TRBJ2-1; d_gene: .; CDR3aa: CASSLGAGPVSYNEQFF; CDR3nt: TGTGCCAGCAGCTTAGGAGCGGGCCCCGTCTCCTACAATGAGCAGTTCTTC
abundance: .; v_gene: TRBV3-1; len: 13; j_gene: TRBJ2-7; d_gene: .; CDR3aa: CASSQAIQGEQYF; CDR3nt: TGTGCCAGCAGCCAAGCCATTCAGGGCGAGCAGTACTTC
abundance: many; v_gene: TRBV7-2; len: 13; j_gene: TRBJ1-3; d_gene: .; CDR3aa: CASSLGVGNTIYF; CDR3nt: TGTGCCAGCAGCTTAGGAGTCGGAAACACCATATATTTT
abundance: many; v_gene: TRBV20-1; len: 16; j_gene: TRBJ1-2; d_gene: .; CDR3aa: CSAREAGGGSNYGYTF; CDR3nt: TGCAGTGCTAGAGAGGCTGGCGGGGGCAGTAACTATGGCTACACCTTC
abundance: many; v_gene: TRBV3-1; len: 17; j_gene: TRBJ2-1; d_gene: .; CDR3aa: CASSQDIFGGAVNEQFF; CDR3nt: TGTGCCAGCAGCCAAGACATTTTTGGGGGAGCGGTCAATGAGCAGTTCTTC
abundance: many; v_gene: TRBV18; len: 12; j_gene: TRBJ2-7; d_gene: TRBD1; CDR3aa: CASSPTGNEQYF; CDR3nt: TGTGCCAGCTCACCGACAGGGAACGAGCAGTACTTC
abundance: many; v_gene: TRBV7-2; len: 14; j_gene: TRBJ1-4; d_gene: .; CDR3aa: CASTTTATNEKLFF; CDR3nt: TGTGCCAGCACCACAACCGCAACTAATGAAAAACTGTTTTTT
abundance: few; v_gene: TRBV5-1; len: 17; j_gene: TRBJ2-4; d_gene: TRBD1; CDR3aa: CASSWTAGQGTGNIQYF; CDR3nt: TGCGCCAGCAGCTGGACCGCGGGACAGGGGACGGGAAACATTCAGTACTTC
abundance: many; v_gene: TRBV5-5; len: 18; j_gene: TRBJ2-2; d_gene: TRBD1; CDR3aa: CASSSRTGTGSYTGELFF; CDR3nt: TGTGCCAGCAGCTCAAGGACAGGCACCGGCTCTTACACCGGGGAGCTGTTTTTT
abundance: many; v_gene: TRBV7-9; len: 14; j_gene: TRBJ1-6; d_gene: TRBD1; CDR3aa: CASSGDRGHSPLHF; CDR3nt: TGTGCCAGCAGCGGCGACAGGGGACATTCACCCCTCCACTTT